The 12 T cell receptor beta chains given below trace back to one sample, sequenced in a study of T cells in Graves' hyperthyroidism and ophthalmopathy. RNA transcripts were the template for amplifying TCR beta CDR3 regions. The TCR CDR3 was amplified in a first-round RT-PCR using the HTBI primer set. TCRdb reprocessed the multiplex PCR reads via MiXCR and lists one record per CDR3 protein. The sample has 360,000 or so distinct CDR3 sequences, about 18% seen once. Material for sequencing was blood. These receptors originate from a woman aged 18-29 years with Graves' hyperthyroidism.

V is TRBV5-1 and J is TRBJ2-5; D is possibly TRBD1 (6 bases). The germline V gene has CDR1 SGHRS and CDR2 YFSETQ. This CDR3 has 14 amino acids. V lost 5 bases and J lost 1, with 12 bases in between. The CDR3 sequence: CASRHDRPQETQYF. The CDR3 DNA reads TGCGCCAGCAGGCACGACAGGCCCCAAGAGACCCAGTACTTC. Based on the CDR3 plus reference TRBV5-1 and TRBJ2-5, the full variable domain is KAGVTQTPRYLIKTRGQQVTLSCSPISGHRSVSWYQQTPGQGLQFLFEYFSETQRNKGNFPGRFSGRQFSNSRSEMNVSTLELGDSALYLCASRHDRPQETQYFGPGTRLLVL.

The CDR3 nucleotides are TGTGCCAGCAGCTTGTTGGCTCGGGAGACCCAGTACTTC. The encoded protein is CASSLLARETQYF. The chain has TRBV7-8 and TRBJ2-5; D remains unclear. V was trimmed by 3 bases and J by 5 bases, leaving 10 bases between them. The CDR3 is 13 amino acids. Per germline, CDR1 SGHVS and CDR2 FQNEAQ.

The table lists this clonotype with many counts. This chain links TRBV30 with TRBJ1-1, with 7 nucleotides matching TRBD1. Trimming at V came to 3 bases and at J to 3 bases, leaving 7 bases not matched to a gene. This CDR3 contains 14 residues. Per the germline V gene, CDR1 is GTSNPN and CDR2 is SVGIG (reference sequence). The CDR3 DNA reads TGTGCCTGGAGGAGGGGGCGTGGAGACACTGAAGCTTTCTTT. This gives the protein CAWRRGRGDTEAFF.

This clonotype was detected ten times or more. The chain recombines TRBV7-2 with TRBJ1-2, with D perhaps matching TRBD1 (5 bases). Per germline, CDR1 SGHTA and CDR2 FQGNSA. The CDR3 sequence is 13 residues long. The ends were cut back, 6 bases at V and 8 bases at J, with 16 bases in the middle. CDR3 sequence (DNA): TGTGCCAGCAGTCAGCAGGGTCCGGGCGGCTACACCTTC. It codes for CASSQQGPGGYTF.

This clonotype showed up many times. The chain joins TRBV11-1 to TRBJ2-7; D is possibly TRBD1 (5 bases). Germline V gene sequence: CDR1 SGHAT, CDR2 FQDESV (reference sequence). Deletions cut 5 bases from V and 7 bases from J, with 15 bases between. This CDR3 region has 13 residues. CDR3 DNA: TGTGCCAGCAGCCCGACGTATCAGGGAGAGCAGTACTTC. Translation gives CASSPTYQGEQYF.

This clonotype was counted at least ten times. The chain couples TRBV7-2 to TRBJ2-5, with 8 bases matching TRBD2. There are 16 residues in the CDR3. Germline CDR1 SGHTA, CDR2 FQGNSA. V was pared by 5 bases and J by 5 bases, with 13 bases of the junction left unmatched. CDR3 bases: TGTGCCAGCAGCAAAAGCAAACCCGGACTAGCCGAGACCCAGTACTTC. Amino acid sequence: CASSKSKPGLAETQYF.

In this sample, this clonotype turned up many times. V usage is TRBV6-4 and J usage is TRBJ1-1; possibly TRBD1 for D (6 bases). This CDR3 has 14 amino acids. Germline CDR1 and CDR2: MRHNA and SNTAGT. Trimming cost V 9 bases and J 3 bases, with 17 bases left between them. The CDR3 region is CARGNRARDTEAFF. CDR3 bases: TGTGCCAGGGGGAACAGGGCCCGTGACACTGAAGCTTTCTTT.

This clonotype came up many times. This chain connects TRBV20-1 to TRBJ1-5, with a possible D match to TRBD1 (6 bases). Germline V gives CDR1 DFQATT, CDR2 SNEGSKA (reference sequence). The CDR3 runs 17 residues. V was shortened by 0 bases and J by 4 bases, with 19 bases between the two germline ends. The chain's CDR3 is CSARDFVWGAGNQPQHF. CDR3 DNA: TGCAGTGCTAGAGATTTTGTATGGGGGGCTGGAAATCAGCCCCAGCATTTT.

The chain links TRBV5-1 to TRBJ1-1; D is ambiguous. CDR3 size: 15 residues. Germline V gene lookup returns CDR1 SGHRS and CDR2 YFSETQ. Trimming cost V 4 bases and J 0 bases, with 13 bases left between them. The CDR3: CASSDGATVNTEAFF. The CDR3 DNA follows: TGCGCCAGCAGCGATGGTGCTACGGTGAACACTGAAGCTTTCTTT.

V and J are TRBV24-1 and TRBJ1-5, with 8 bases identical to TRBD1. Germline V gene lookup returns CDR1 KGHDR and CDR2 SFDVKD. Trimming at V came to 11 bases and at J to 4 bases, leaving 9 bases not matched to a gene. The length of the CDR3 is 14 residues. The CDR3 here is CAIRTGNGNQPQHF. The CDR3 DNA reads TGTGCCATAAGGACAGGGAATGGGAATCAGCCCCAGCATTTT.

Many counts were recorded for this clonotype. The chain couples TRBV28 to TRBJ1-1, with D possibly TRBD1 on 5 matching bases. Trimming took 6 bases from V and 5 from J, leaving 16 bases between them. CDR3 size: 14 residues. Germline V gives CDR1 MDHEN, CDR2 SYDVKM. The CDR3 loop reads CASSLGGLGTEAFF. The DNA for the CDR3 is TGTGCCAGCAGCCTCGGGGGGTTGGGGACTGAAGCTTTCTTT.

This clonotype was recorded at least ten times. The rearrangement links TRBV12-3 or TRBV12-4 to TRBJ2-4; maybe TRBD1 (5 bases). V was shortened by 6 bases and J by 6 bases, with 18 bases between the two germline ends. CDR3 length equals 15 residues. For the CDR3, the DNA is TGTGCCAGCAGGAACCCCCAGGGCTCAGGAAACATTCAGTACTTC. It codes for CASRNPQGSGNIQYF.